The T cell receptor beta chain under discussion was sequenced for a study of T cell repertoires in cytomegalovirus infection. For the study at large: Public TCR beta signature analysis indicated the presence of both CMV infection and matching HLA type. Overall study findings and caveats: Using cumulative public TCR beta family frequency, the authors identified those who carried CMV together with the relevant HLA. Clonotype analysis showed dominance of the ex vivo response by HLA-C-restricted CMV-specific TCR beta clonotypes.

This clonotype was found many times. Its antigen is unidentified. A single record per CDR3 protein comes from TCRdb applying MiXCR to the reads. Altogether a few hundred thousand distinct CDR3 sequences are present, 8% to 9.5% being singletons, with the ten largest covering about 4.5%. Looked up from germline, CDR1 is SGHTA and CDR2 is FQGNSA. V shed 5 bases, J shed 1 base, and the junction held 5 bases outside the gene matches. There are 15 residues in the CDR3. The chain couples TRBV7-2 to TRBJ2-3; 8 nucleotides agree with TRBD2. The specimen was PBMCs. The sequence derives from a human donor in good health (CMV status not recorded). Some clones in this sample may be carry-over from other donors' samples. CDR3 sequence: CASSATSGRTDTQYF. The CDR3 nucleotides read TGTGCCAGCAGCGCTACTAGCGGCCGCACAGATACGCAGTATTTT.